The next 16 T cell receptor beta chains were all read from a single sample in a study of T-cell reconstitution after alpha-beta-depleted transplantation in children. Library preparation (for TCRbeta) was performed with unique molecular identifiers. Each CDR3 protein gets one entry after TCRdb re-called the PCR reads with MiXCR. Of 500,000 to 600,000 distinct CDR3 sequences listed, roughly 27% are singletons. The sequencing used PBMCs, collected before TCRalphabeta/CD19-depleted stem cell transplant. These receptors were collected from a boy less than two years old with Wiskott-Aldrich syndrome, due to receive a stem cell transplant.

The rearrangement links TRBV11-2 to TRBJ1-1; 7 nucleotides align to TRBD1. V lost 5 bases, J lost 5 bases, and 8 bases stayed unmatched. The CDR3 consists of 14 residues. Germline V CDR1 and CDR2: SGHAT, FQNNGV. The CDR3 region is CASSLGGGATEAFF. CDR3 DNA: TGTGCCAGCAGCCTGGGAGGGGGCGCGACTGAAGCTTTCTTT.

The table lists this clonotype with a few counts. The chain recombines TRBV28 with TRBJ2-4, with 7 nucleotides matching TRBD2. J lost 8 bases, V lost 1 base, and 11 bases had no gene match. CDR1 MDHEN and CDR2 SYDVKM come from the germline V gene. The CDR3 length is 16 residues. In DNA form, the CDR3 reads TGTGCCAGCAGTTTATTGGGGGAGGGGAGAGAGGACATTCAGTACTTC. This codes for CASSLLGEGREDIQYF.

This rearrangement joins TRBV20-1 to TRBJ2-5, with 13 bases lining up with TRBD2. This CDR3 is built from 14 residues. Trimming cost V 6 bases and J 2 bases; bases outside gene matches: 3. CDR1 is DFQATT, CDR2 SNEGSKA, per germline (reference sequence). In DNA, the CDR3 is TGCAGTGCAAAACTAGCGGGAGGGCAAGAGACCCAGTACTTC. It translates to CSAKLAGGQETQYF.

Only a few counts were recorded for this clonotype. The CDR3 here is CSASSGRAHEQFF. CDR3 DNA sequence: TGCAGTGCTAGTAGCGGGAGGGCCCATGAGCAGTTCTTC. V and J are TRBV20-1 and TRBJ2-1, with 11 bases identical to TRBD2. CDR3 length: 13 residues. Looked up from germline, CDR1 is DFQATT and CDR2 is SNEGSKA (reference sequence). V shed 3 bases and J 8 bases; nucleotides not matched to a gene: 3.

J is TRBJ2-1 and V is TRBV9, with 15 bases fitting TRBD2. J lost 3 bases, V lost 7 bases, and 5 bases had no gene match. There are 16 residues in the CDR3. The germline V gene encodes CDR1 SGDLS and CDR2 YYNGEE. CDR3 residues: CASGGTSGRNYNEQFF. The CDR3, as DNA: TGTGCCAGCGGCGGGACTAGCGGGAGGAACTACAATGAGCAGTTCTTC.

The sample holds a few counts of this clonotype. The CDR3 DNA is TGTGCCAGCGCGCAGCTTACACAAGAGACCCAGTACTTC. It is translated as CASAQLTQETQYF. The chain has TRBV6-2 or TRBV6-3 and TRBJ2-5; D gene ambiguous. The CDR3 length is 13 residues. Germline V gene data show CDR1 as MNHEY and CDR2 as SVGEGT. V dropped 8 bases and J dropped 2 bases, with 12 bases sitting between them.

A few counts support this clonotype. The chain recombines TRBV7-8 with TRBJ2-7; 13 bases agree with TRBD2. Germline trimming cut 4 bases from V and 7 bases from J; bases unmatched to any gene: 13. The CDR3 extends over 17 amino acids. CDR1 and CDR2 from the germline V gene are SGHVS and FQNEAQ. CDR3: CASSSTQLAGGVGEQYF. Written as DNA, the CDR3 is TGTGCCAGCAGCTCAACCCAACTAGCGGGAGGGGTGGGTGAGCAGTACTTC.

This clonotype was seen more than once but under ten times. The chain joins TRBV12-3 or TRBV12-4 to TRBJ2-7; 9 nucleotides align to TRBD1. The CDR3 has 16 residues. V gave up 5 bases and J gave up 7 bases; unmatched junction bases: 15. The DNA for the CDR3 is TGTGCCAGCAGTCCCCGATACCGGGACAGGGCGGATGAGCAGTACTTC. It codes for CASSPRYRDRADEQYF.

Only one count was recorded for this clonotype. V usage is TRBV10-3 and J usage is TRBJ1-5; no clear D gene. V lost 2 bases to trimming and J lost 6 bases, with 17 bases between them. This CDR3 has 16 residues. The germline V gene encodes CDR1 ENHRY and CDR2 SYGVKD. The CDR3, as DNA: TGTGCCATCAGTGAGCAGGAAGTCCGGGCAGGTCAGCCCCAGCATTTT. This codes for CAISEQEVRAGQPQHF.

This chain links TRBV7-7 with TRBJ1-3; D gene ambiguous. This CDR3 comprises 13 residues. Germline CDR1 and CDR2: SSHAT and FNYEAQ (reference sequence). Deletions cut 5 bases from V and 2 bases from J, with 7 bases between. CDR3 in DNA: TGTGCCAGCAGCCCGAGTCCTGGAAACACCATATATTTT. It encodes CASSPSPGNTIYF.

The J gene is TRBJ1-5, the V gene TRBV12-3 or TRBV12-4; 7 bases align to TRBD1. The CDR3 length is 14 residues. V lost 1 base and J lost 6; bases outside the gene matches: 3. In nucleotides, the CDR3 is TGTGCCAGCAGTTTAGAGGCAGGGGGTCAGCCCCAGCATTTT. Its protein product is CASSLEAGGQPQHF.

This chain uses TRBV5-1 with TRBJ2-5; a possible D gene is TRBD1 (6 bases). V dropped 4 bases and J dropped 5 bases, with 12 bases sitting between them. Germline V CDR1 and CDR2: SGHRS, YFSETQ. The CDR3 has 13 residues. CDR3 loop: CASSRGQLETQYF. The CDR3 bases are TGCGCCAGCAGCCGCGGACAGTTGGAGACCCAGTACTTC.

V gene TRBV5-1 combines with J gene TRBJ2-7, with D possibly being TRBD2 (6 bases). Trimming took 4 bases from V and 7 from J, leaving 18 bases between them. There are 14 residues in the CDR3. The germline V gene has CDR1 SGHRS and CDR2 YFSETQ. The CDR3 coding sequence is TGCGCCAGCAGCAGCTCCTTTGGCGGGACGGAGCAGTACTTC. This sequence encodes CASSSSFGGTEQYF.

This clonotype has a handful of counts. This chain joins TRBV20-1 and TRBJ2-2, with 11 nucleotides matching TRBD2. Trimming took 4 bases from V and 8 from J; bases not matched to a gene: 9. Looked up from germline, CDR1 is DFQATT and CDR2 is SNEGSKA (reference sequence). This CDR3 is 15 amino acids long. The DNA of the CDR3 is TGCAGTGCTACTCCCATAGCGGGAGGGGCGGGGGAGCTGTTTTTT. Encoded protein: CSATPIAGGAGELFF.

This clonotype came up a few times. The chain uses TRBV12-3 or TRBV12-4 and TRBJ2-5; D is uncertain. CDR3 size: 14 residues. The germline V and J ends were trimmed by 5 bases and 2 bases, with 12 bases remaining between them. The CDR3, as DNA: TGTGCCAGCAGTCCCCGAGCAAGGCAAGAGACCCAGTACTTC. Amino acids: CASSPRARQETQYF.

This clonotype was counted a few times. This CDR3 is CASRRDGNYGYTF. DNA for the CDR3: TGTGCCAGCAGGAGGGACGGAAACTATGGCTACACCTTC. The chain couples TRBV25-1 to TRBJ1-2; D may be TRBD1 (5 bases). Between the trimmed V and J ends, which lost 6 bases and 2 bases, there was a span of 10 bases. The CDR3 is 13 residues long. Germline CDR1 is MGHDK and CDR2 is SYGVNS.